The entry that follows covers one T cell receptor beta chain sequence. The data originate from a study of T-cell reconstitution after alpha-beta-depleted transplantation in children. Unique molecular identifiers tagged the TCRbeta library. TCRdb reprocessed the PCR reads via MiXCR and lists one record per CDR3 protein. This table holds around 300,000 distinct CDR3 sequences, 10% found once. V lost 0 bases, J lost 4 bases, and 8 bases stayed unmatched. CDR1 and CDR2 from the germline V gene are SGHTS and YDEGEE. This CDR3 contains 17 residues. V is TRBV5-8 and J is TRBJ2-3, with 10 bases that match TRBD2. The clonotype was recovered from a boy younger than two with acute myeloid leukemia, due to receive a stem cell transplant. The material sequenced was PBMCs, taken before TCRalphabeta/CD19-depleted stem cell transplant. CDR3 coding DNA: TGTGCCAGCAGCTTGGATGGGGCTAGCGGGAGCGCAGATACGCAGTATTTT. This translates into CASSLDGASGSADTQYF. Based on the CDR3 plus reference TRBV5-8 and TRBJ2-3, the full variable domain is EAGVTQSPTHLIKTRGQQATLRCSPISGHTSVYWYQQALGLGLQFLLWYDEGEERNRGNFPPRFSGRQFPNYSSELNVNALELEDSALYLCASSLDGASGSADTQYFGPGTRLTVL.